These T cell receptor beta chains were read from a single sample in a study of PD-L1 blockade in urothelial cancer. The assay was immunoSEQ multiplex PCR, and TCRdb's table has in-frame clones only and misses some. The repertoire holds under 150,000 clones, with roughly 90% as singletons. The sequencing used PBMCs, collected around atezolizumab (anti-PD-L1) treatment. The receptors stem from a man aged 55 to 69 with urothelial cancer. Both conserved end residues are part of each CDR3. Fields, in order: V gene, D gene, clone size, J gene, CDR3 protein, CDR3 DNA. A D gene is named only where the DNA matches it firmly. Clone size, where shown, is once, few, many, or a class for clones that have expanded.

v_call: TRBV28; d_call: .; clone_size: .; j_call: TRBJ1-1; cdr3_aa: CASSLMSQFMNTEAFF; cdr3_nt: TGTGCCAGCAGTTTAATGTCGCAGTTCATGAACACTGAAGCTTTCTTT
v_call: TRBV7-2; d_call: TRBD1; clone_size: .; j_call: TRBJ1-2; cdr3_aa: CASSILTGLFGYTF; cdr3_nt: TGTGCCAGCAGCATACTGACAGGGCTGTTTGGCTACACCTTC
v_call: TRBV10-1; d_call: TRBD1; clone_size: .; j_call: TRBJ2-3; cdr3_aa: CASSGADRGVGDTQYF; cdr3_nt: TGCGCCAGCAGTGGGGCGGACAGGGGAGTTGGAGATACGCAGTATTTT
v_call: TRBV23-1; d_call: .; clone_size: .; j_call: TRBJ2-7; cdr3_aa: CASSPQGSYEQYF; cdr3_nt: TGCGCCAGCAGTCCCCAGGGGTCCTACGAGCAGTACTTC
v_call: TRBV13; d_call: .; clone_size: .; j_call: TRBJ2-7; cdr3_aa: CASSLARVSYEQYF; cdr3_nt: TGTGCCAGCAGCTTAGCCCGGGTCTCCTACGAGCAGTACTTC
v_call: TRBV6-5; d_call: .; clone_size: few; j_call: TRBJ1-6; cdr3_aa: CASGWQGNSPLHF; cdr3_nt: TGTGCCAGCGGGTGGCAGGGAAATTCACCCCTCCACTTT
v_call: TRBV7-2; d_call: .; clone_size: .; j_call: TRBJ1-2; cdr3_aa: CASSLSGGGYTF; cdr3_nt: TGTGCCAGCAGCTTATCCGGGGGTGGCTACACCTTC
v_call: TRBV5-1; d_call: TRBD2; clone_size: .; j_call: TRBJ2-1; cdr3_aa: CASSLAAGTRHEQFF; cdr3_nt: TGCGCCAGCAGCTTGGCCGCAGGGACTAGGCATGAGCAGTTCTTC
v_call: TRBV5-5; d_call: .; clone_size: .; j_call: TRBJ2-7; cdr3_aa: CASSLIPDQGLEQYF; cdr3_nt: TGTGCCAGCAGCTTGATTCCGGACCAGGGCCTCGAGCAGTACTTC
v_call: TRBV11-2; d_call: TRBD1; clone_size: .; j_call: TRBJ2-7; cdr3_aa: CASSLGQGRTYEQYF; cdr3_nt: TGTGCCAGCAGCCTAGGACAGGGCCGCACCTACGAGCAGTACTTC